This T cell receptor (beta chain) was identified in a study of tumor-infiltrating lymphocytes in glioblastoma multiforme. Study findings and constraints: The TCR and somatic mutation analysis included just one glioblastoma patient.

TCRB libraries came from RNA via three nested multiplex PCR rounds. TCRdb redid the calling of the multiplex PCR reads with MiXCR, one entry per CDR3 protein. The sample contains tens of thousands of distinct CDR3 sequences, around 60% of which appear only once. Note on this clonotype: Its antigen is as yet unknown. This likely comes from a read error, as the CDR3 has no conserved phenylalanine or tryptophan at its end.

The CDR3 extends over 16 amino acids. Trimming removed 9 bases at V and 2 bases at J, with 21 bases between. Germline CDR1 is MGHRA and CDR2 is YSYEKL. This receptor was taken from a male donor with glioblastoma. Material for sequencing was brain tumor tissue. This chain uses TRBV4-1 with TRBJ2-3; D gene uncertain. The CDR3 loop is CASRQDTQDFTDTQYS. CDR3 nucleotides: TGCGCCAGTAGGCAAGATACTCAAGACTTCACAGATACGCAGTATTCT.